Below are 10 T cell receptor beta chains sequenced from a single sample in a study of blood T cells in healthy people across ages. PCR was performed a second time for about 7 to 11 cycles using a sample-barcoded 5' primer and a J-beta primer mix. One entry per CDR3 protein, called by TCRdb with MiXCR from the 5' RACE reads. The sample lists 450,000 to 650,000 distinct CDR3 sequences, nearly 25% occurring once. A further study also used this sample, focusing on T cells of mothers and their children.

Sequencing was carried out using blood. Receptor source: a boy aged 5-17 years in good health.

The rearrangement joins TRBV9 to TRBJ2-1; D remains ambiguous. The CDR3 length is 11 residues. Germline V gene sequence: CDR1 SGDLS, CDR2 YYNGEE. Trimming removed 0 bases at V and 8 bases at J, with 3 bases between. The CDR3 here is CASSVAYEQFF. In DNA, the CDR3 is TGTGCCAGCAGCGTAGCTTATGAGCAGTTCTTC.

This clonotype appeared a few times. This rearrangement joins TRBV5-5 to TRBJ1-2; D gene ambiguous. V dropped 6 bases and J dropped 1 base, with 16 bases sitting between them. Germline-derived CDR1 and CDR2 are SGHKS and YYEKEE (reference sequence). The CDR3 length is 15 residues. The CDR3 nucleotides read TGTGCCAGCAAGGCCGACTACGTACTTAACTATGGCTACACCTTC. Its protein product is CASKADYVLNYGYTF.

Only a few counts were recorded for this clonotype. CDR3 residues: CASSVVGAQDEQYF. CDR3 coding DNA: TGTGCCAGCAGCGTAGTAGGCGCACAGGACGAGCAGTACTTC. The chain carries TRBV9 and TRBJ2-7; TRBD1 is a possible D gene (5 bases). This CDR3 spans 14 amino acids. V was clipped by 0 bases and J by 5 bases, with 12 bases between them. CDR1 SGDLS and CDR2 YYNGEE come from the germline V gene.

This sequence joins TRBV20-1 and TRBJ2-2, with D maybe TRBD2 (6 bases). CDR3 length equals 13 residues. V dropped 4 bases and J dropped 6 bases, with 12 bases sitting between them. Per germline, CDR1 DFQATT and CDR2 SNEGSKA (reference sequence). For the CDR3, the DNA is TGCAGTGCTACCGGGGGTTGGGCCGGGGAGCTGTTTTTT. Encoded protein: CSATGGWAGELFF.

V is TRBV12-3 or TRBV12-4 and J is TRBJ2-3, with 9 bases lining up with TRBD2. This CDR3 is built from 15 residues. Unmatched junction bases numbered 4, after V lost 0 bases and J lost 6 bases. The CDR3 is CASSLASGRPDTQYF. The CDR3 DNA sequence: TGTGCCAGCAGTTTAGCTAGCGGGAGACCTGATACGCAGTATTTT.

The chain links TRBV3-1 to TRBJ2-1, with 8 bases lining up with TRBD2. Germline V gene data show CDR1 as LGHDT and CDR2 as YNNKEL (reference sequence). The CDR3 has 17 residues. V dropped 0 bases and J dropped 3; count of bases not matched to a gene: 7. CDR3 in amino acids: CASSQEGGRGDYNEQFF. Here the CDR3 DNA reads TGTGCCAGCAGCCAAGAGGGTGGGCGGGGGGACTACAATGAGCAGTTCTTC.

The chain links TRBV20-1 to TRBJ2-1, with 7 bases fitting TRBD1. After removal of 0 bases from V and 2 bases from J, the junction contained 10 bases not matched to a gene. This CDR3 comprises 17 residues. CDR1 is DFQATT and CDR2 is SNEGSKA in the germline V gene (reference sequence). The CDR3 reads CSARDGTRGTAYNEQFF. The CDR3 nucleotides are TGCAGTGCTAGAGATGGTACCAGGGGGACAGCCTACAATGAGCAGTTCTTC.

This clonotype was picked up a small number of times. The J gene is TRBJ1-1, the V gene TRBV12-3 or TRBV12-4, with unresolved D. V was clipped by 5 bases and J by 5 bases, with 12 bases between them. The CDR3 runs 13 residues. CDR3 in DNA: TGTGCCAGCAGTCTCCCCCCGGCTACTGAAGCTTTCTTT. This codes for CASSLPPATEAFF.

This clonotype was counted a few times. The CDR3 nucleotides are TGCAGTGCTAGTGTGCTGGGCAGGTCTTACAATGAGCAGTTCTTC. It is translated as CSASVLGRSYNEQFF. V and J are TRBV20-1 and TRBJ2-1; unclear D gene. The germline CDR1 and CDR2 sequences are DFQATT and SNEGSKA (reference sequence). V lost 3 bases and J 4 bases, leaving 16 bases between the germline ends. This CDR3 comprises 15 residues.

This clonotype was seen a handful of times. V is TRBV20-1 and J is TRBJ2-5; 13 bases are shared with TRBD2. Judging by the DNA end, TRBJ2-1 fits better; the J call may be wrong. Germline-derived CDR1 and CDR2 are DFQATT and SNEGSKA (reference sequence). This CDR3 comprises 17 residues. CDR3 sequence (DNA): TGCAGTGCCCTGGGACTAGCGGGGCTTTCCGCCTACAATGAGCAGTTCTTC. It is translated as CSALGLAGLSAYNEQFF.